Below, 20 T cell receptor beta chains from the same sample are listed, as sequenced in a study of long-term antiretroviral therapy in people with HIV. Survey-level resolution applied to immunoSEQ assay v3.0. Profiling relied on immunoSEQ multiplex PCR, and the TCRdb table lists in-frame clones only, not all of them. This sample has 29,000 or so clones; around 93% occur once, and the top ten carry around 2.7%. The starting material was unsorted PBMCs, obtained more than 7.1 years after starting antiretroviral therapy. Receptors originate from a man aged 50-60 years with HIV.

This sequence joins TRBV19 and TRBJ1-1; tentative D call: TRBD1 (5 bases). V was pared by 5 bases and J by 0 bases, with 10 bases between. The CDR3 has 14 residues. Germline V gene sequence: CDR1 LNHDA, CDR2 SQIVND (reference sequence). The CDR3 DNA reads as TGTGCCAGTAGTCCGGGGACGGTGAACACTGAAGCTTTCTTT. Translation gives CASSPGTVNTEAFF.

The chain links TRBV6-5 to TRBJ2-2; the D is unclear. With 5 bases removed from V and 5 bases from J, the gap between germline ends came to 12 bases. Germline CDR1 is MNHEY and CDR2 is SVGAGI. This CDR3 contains 14 residues. The chain's CDR3 is CASSENEETGELFF. The CDR3 nucleotides are TGTGCCAGCAGTGAAAATGAGGAGACCGGGGAGCTGTTTTTT.

The chain has TRBV21-1 and TRBJ2-7; the table's TRBD2 call for D was not verified on the DNA. TRBV21-1 is a recognized pseudogene. CDR3 length: 10 residues. CDR3 sequence (DNA): TGTGCCAGCATCTTTTACGAGCAGTACTTC. Encoded protein: CASIFYEQYF.

This clone came up once. The chain recombines TRBV5-1 with TRBJ2-3; D gene unclear. Per germline, CDR1 SGHRS and CDR2 YFSETQ. V was cut by 6 bases and J by 5 bases, with 16 bases left in between. The CDR3 is 14 amino acids. This CDR3 is CASTIGGPGDTQYF. In DNA form, the CDR3 reads TGCGCCAGCACAATTGGCGGACCTGGAGATACGCAGTATTTT.

J is TRBJ2-3 and V is TRBV5-1; 11 bases are shared with TRBD2. CDR3 size: 15 residues. J gave up 3 bases and V 1 base, and 1 base lay outside the gene matches. From germline, CDR1 is SGHRS and CDR2 YFSETQ. The CDR3 DNA reads TGCGCCAGCAGCTTGTTAGCGGGGGGGACAGATACGCAGTATTTT. Translation gives CASSLLAGGTDTQYF.

The chain carries TRBV11-2 and TRBJ2-7; D ambiguous. Germline CDR1 and CDR2: SGHAT and FQNNGV. Trimming cost V 1 base and J 3 bases, with 4 bases left between them. The CDR3 is made up of 12 amino acids. The CDR3 loop reads CASSLAVYEQYF. CDR3 DNA sequence: TGTGCCAGCAGCTTAGCTGTCTACGAGCAGTACTTC.

The chain recombines TRBV4-2 with TRBJ2-7, with D tentatively TRBD1 (6 bases). Germline-derived CDR1 and CDR2 are LGHNA and YNFKEQ. The CDR3 runs 16 residues. Trimming cost V 0 bases and J 0 bases, with 12 bases left between them. This CDR3 is CASSQEEQGPSYEQYF. The CDR3 nucleotides read TGTGCCAGCAGCCAAGAAGAGCAGGGGCCCTCCTACGAGCAGTACTTC.

The chain is built from TRBV5-4 and TRBJ2-7; D is uncertain. This CDR3 has 13 residues. V shed 2 bases and J shed 3 bases, with 9 bases lying between them. Per the germline V gene, CDR1 is SGHNT and CDR2 is YYREEE (reference sequence). DNA of the CDR3: TGTGCCAGCAGCTTACATAATGGCTACGAGCAGTACTTC. This translates into CASSLHNGYEQYF.

The chain combines TRBV25-1 with TRBJ1-1, with D maybe TRBD1 (5 bases). This CDR3 has 12 residues. The V and J ends lost 4 bases and 8 bases respectively, with 11 bases between them. Germline V gives CDR1 MGHDK, CDR2 SYGVNS. CDR3 loop: CASSAGSSEAFF. The CDR3 region has the DNA TGTGCCAGCAGTGCAGGGTCTTCCGAAGCTTTCTTT. Supplemented by reference TRBV25-1 and TRBJ1-1, the full variable domain reads EADIYQTPRYLVIGTGKKITLECSQTMGHDKMYWYQQDPGMELHLIHYSYGVNSTEKGDLSSESTVSRIRTEHFPLTLESARPSHTSQYLCASSAGSSEAFFGQGTRLTVV.

The rearrangement uses TRBV5-1 and TRBJ2-1; D assignment may be TRBD1 or TRBD2 (5 bases each). V dropped 4 bases and J dropped 6 bases, with 20 bases sitting between them. The germline V gene has CDR1 SGHRS and CDR2 YFSETQ. The CDR3 is made up of 16 amino acids. The CDR3 DNA follows: TGCGCCAGCAGCCTGGGGGTGGGAATGAGGACCAATGAGCAGTTCTTC. Its protein product is CASSLGVGMRTNEQFF. The full variable domain, with the rest looked up from reference TRBV5-1 and TRBJ2-1, is KAGVTQTPRYLIKTRGQQVTLSCSPISGHRSVSWYQQTPGQGLQFLFEYFSETQRNKGNFPGRFSGRQFSNSRSEMNVSTLELGDSALYLCASSLGVGMRTNEQFFGPGTRLTVL.

The chain joins TRBV11-1 to TRBJ2-2; no clear D gene. The V gene lost 5 bases and the J gene lost 1 base, with 5 bases spanning the gap. Looked up from germline, CDR1 is SGHAT and CDR2 is FQDESV (reference sequence). This CDR3 spans 13 amino acids. CDR3 region: CASSPGNTGELFF. The CDR3 DNA is TGTGCCAGCAGCCCAGGGAACACCGGGGAGCTGTTTTTT.

This chain uses TRBV2 with TRBJ1-6; weak D call: TRBD1 (6 bases). Germline V gives CDR1 SNHLY, CDR2 FYNNEI. V was cut by 6 bases and J by 9 bases, with 15 bases left in between. This CDR3 contains 14 residues. The CDR3 region is CASRARTEFSPLHF. CDR3 nucleotide sequence: TGTGCCAGCAGGGCAAGGACAGAGTTTTCACCCCTCCACTTT.

The chain couples TRBV19 to TRBJ1-5; TRBD1 matches at 8 bases. CDR3 size: 15 residues. Germline lookup yields CDR1 LNHDA and CDR2 SQIVND (reference sequence). Trimming removed 4 bases from V and 2 bases from J; junction bases left unmatched: 4. CDR3: CASSTVDRGNQPQHF. For the CDR3, the DNA is TGTGCCAGTAGTACCGTGGACAGGGGCAATCAGCCCCAGCATTTT.

The chain recombines TRBV29-1 with TRBJ2-5; the D gene is possibly TRBD1 (6 bases). The CDR3 runs to 15 residues. Trimming left V 7 bases short and J 4 bases short, with 22 bases between. From germline, CDR1 is SQVTM and CDR2 ANQGSEA. The CDR3 protein is CSGNPTGQPRETQYF. The CDR3 DNA reads as TGCAGCGGAAACCCTACAGGGCAACCAAGAGAGACCCAGTACTTC.

This clone appeared a single time. The chain combines TRBV6-1 with TRBJ2-3; TRBD2 matches 9 bases. The V segment lost 3 bases and the J segment 1 base; nucleotides outside the gene matches: 5. CDR1 and CDR2 (germline): MNHNS, SASEGT. The CDR3 is 16 residues long. The DNA for the CDR3 is TGTGCCAGCAGTGACATTGCGGGGGGGGGCACAGATACGCAGTATTTT. Encoded protein: CASSDIAGGGTDTQYF.

Comments on this clone: At one end the junction does not follow the germline gene, possibly because of a read error. The chain employs TRBV29-1 and TRBJ1-2; D gene unclear. This CDR3 has 8 amino acids. The germline V gene has CDR1 SQVTM and CDR2 ANQGSEA. Here the CDR3 reads CSVDYLAF. The CDR3 coding sequence is TGCAGCGTTGATTACCTCGCCTTC.

The gene calls are TRBV27 and TRBJ1-2; D perhaps matches TRBD1 (5 bases). CDR3 length: 17 amino acids. The V gene lost 3 bases and the J gene lost 4 bases, with 21 bases spanning the gap. CDR1 and CDR2 (germline): MNHEY, SMNVEV (reference sequence). CDR3: CASSFLNKGAMVYGYTF. In DNA form, the CDR3 reads TGTGCCAGCAGTTTCCTGAACAAAGGGGCTATGGTCTATGGCTACACCTTC.

This CDR3 is CATSQMGALTNEKLFF. DNA of the CDR3: TGTGCCACCAGCCAAATGGGGGCTCTAACTAATGAAAAACTGTTTTTT. This chain links TRBV15 with TRBJ1-4; D may be TRBD1 (6 bases). Trimming left V 5 bases short and J 1 base short, with 14 bases between. Germline CDR1 is LNHNV and CDR2 is YYDKDF (reference sequence). The CDR3 is made up of 16 amino acids.

The rearrangement joins TRBV6-1 to TRBJ1-3; perhaps TRBD1 as D (6 bases). Trimming cost V 8 bases and J 4 bases, with 15 bases left between them. CDR3 length equals 14 residues. CDR1 and CDR2 (germline): MNHNS, SASEGT. Here the CDR3 DNA reads TGTGCCAGCGGAGACAGGAGTTCCGGAAACACCATATATTTT. It codes for CASGDRSSGNTIYF.

The rearrangement uses TRBV7-8 and TRBJ1-6; weak D call: TRBD1 (6 bases). CDR3 size: 15 residues. Germline V gene data show CDR1 as SGHVS and CDR2 as FQNEAQ. Trimming cost V 5 bases and J 9 bases, with 17 bases left between them. CDR3 nucleotides: TGTGCCAGCAGCGCCTCCGGACAGACCGCTTCACCCCTCCACTTT. Translating gives CASSASGQTASPLHF. The complete variable domain, with remaining parts taken from reference TRBV7-8 and TRBJ1-6, reads GAGVSQSPRYKVAKRGQDVALRCDPISGHVSLFWYQQALGQGPEFLTYFQNEAQLDKSGLPSDRFFAERPEGSVSTLKIQRTQQEDSAVYLCASSASGQTASPLHFGNGTRLTVT.